The entry below describes one T cell receptor beta chain. The antigen is not known. The data originate from a study of blood T cells in healthy people across ages. For the study at large: Per every two T cells, about one barcoded beta molecule was captured by template switching.

PBMCs were isolated at a quantity of at least 7 million per sample. Study outcomes and limitations: Observed TCR beta diversity per million T cells went down as age went up. This fall followed a roughly linear course with age.

The authors ran a second PCR of 7 to 11 cycles using a sample-barcoded 5' primer and a J-beta primer mix. Every single cDNA molecule received a tag from a template-switch adaptor with 12 random nucleotides. TCRdb re-analysed the 5' RACE reads in MiXCR, keeping a single row per CDR3 protein. The table has 600,000 to 1,000,000 distinct CDR3 sequences, 58% seen once. This receptor was identified in a man aged 30-40 years in good health. Source material: blood.

CDR3 nucleotides: TGCAGTGCTAGTCGCCCTACTAGTTACGAGCAGTACTTC. Protein: CSASRPTSYEQYF. The chain has TRBV20-1 and TRBJ2-5; weak D call: TRBD2 (5 bases). The better agreement between TRBJ2-7 and the DNA end casts doubt on the J call. CDR3 length: 13 amino acids. Germline V lookup: CDR1 DFQATT, CDR2 SNEGSKA (reference sequence).